Each of the 28 T cell receptor beta chains below was sequenced from the same sample in a study of blood T cell repertoires in COVID-19. Sequenced by immunoSEQ multiplex PCR; TCRdb stores in-frame clones only, minus some. The sample contains approximately 100,000 clones, approximately 88% of which appear only once. The sequencing input was peripheral blood. The source is a woman aged 55 to 70 with acute or convalescent COVID-19.

The V and J genes are TRBV5-1 and TRBJ2-5; 8 bases align to TRBD2. The CDR3 extends over 14 amino acids. Germline V gives CDR1 SGHRS, CDR2 YFSETQ. After removal of 2 bases from V and 1 base from J, the junction contained 1 base not matched to a gene. The CDR3 loop is CASSFGTSQETQYF. CDR3 nucleotides: TGCGCCAGCAGCTTTGGGACTAGCCAAGAGACCCAGTACTTC. The entire variable domain, with the rest obtained from reference TRBV5-1 and TRBJ2-5, is as follows: KAGVTQTPRYLIKTRGQQVTLSCSPISGHRSVSWYQQTPGQGLQFLFEYFSETQRNKGNFPGRFSGRQFSNSRSEMNVSTLELGDSALYLCASSFGTSQETQYFGPGTRLLVL.

V gene TRBV19 combines with J gene TRBJ2-1; 7 bases align to TRBD2. CDR3 length: 15 residues. With 3 bases clipped from V and 2 bases from J, the junction kept 4 bases outside the gene matches. CDR1 and CDR2 from the germline V gene are LNHDA and SQIVND (reference sequence). DNA for the CDR3: TGTGCCAGTAGTATCTCTAGCGGAGCCTACAATGAGCAGTTCTTC. The encoded protein is CASSISSGAYNEQFF.

V gene TRBV9 combines with J gene TRBJ1-4; a possible D gene is TRBD1 (5 bases). The CDR3 runs to 15 residues. Germline V gene sequence: CDR1 SGDLS, CDR2 YYNGEE. Trimming left V 1 base short and J 1 base short, with 8 bases between. The CDR3 loop is CASSVKGLTNEKLFF. The DNA of the CDR3 is TGTGCCAGCAGCGTAAAGGGGTTAACTAATGAAAAACTGTTTTTT.

The CDR3 DNA follows: TGTGCCAGTAGACCTAGCGGGAGAGGAGATACGCAGTATTTT. It encodes CASRPSGRGDTQYF. This rearrangement joins TRBV19 to TRBJ2-3; TRBD2 agrees at 10 bases. V trimming: 6 bases; J trimming: 5 bases; junction bases outside the gene matches: 5. The CDR3 is made up of 14 amino acids. Per germline, CDR1 LNHDA and CDR2 SQIVND (reference sequence).

The rearrangement uses TRBV5-8 and TRBJ1-1, with TRBD1 matching over 7 bases. CDR1 is SGHTS and CDR2 is YDEGEE in the germline V gene. The V gene end was trimmed by 3 bases and the J gene end by 1 base; junction bases not matched to a gene: 6. This CDR3 contains 15 residues. The CDR3 coding sequence is TGTGCCAGCAGCTCTACAGGGGACCCGAACACTGAAGCTTTCTTT. Translation gives CASSSTGDPNTEAFF.

The chain recombines TRBV9 with TRBJ2-1; 8 bases are shared with TRBD2. V was clipped by 4 bases and J by 0 bases; unmatched bases: 3. The germline V gene has CDR1 SGDLS and CDR2 YYNGEE. The length of the CDR3 is 15 residues. The CDR3 protein is CASSPREGSYNEQFF. As DNA, the CDR3 is TGTGCCAGCAGCCCCCGGGAGGGCTCCTACAATGAGCAGTTCTTC. The full variable domain, with the rest looked up from reference TRBV9 and TRBJ2-1, is DSGVTQTPKHLITATGQRVTLRCSPRSGDLSVYWYQQSLDQGLQFLIQYYNGEERAKGNILERFSAQQFPDLHSELNLSSLELGDSALYFCASSPREGSYNEQFFGPGTRLTVL.

The J gene is TRBJ2-1, the V gene TRBV2; maybe TRBD1 (5 bases). V was shortened by 3 bases and J by 4 bases, with 13 bases between the two germline ends. Per germline, CDR1 SNHLY and CDR2 FYNNEI. The CDR3 is 15 residues long. The CDR3 nucleotides read TGTGCCAGCAGTGAGGTCCAGGGCCGGTACAATGAGCAGTTCTTC. This translates into CASSEVQGRYNEQFF.

This chain uses TRBV5-1 with TRBJ1-6; 9 positions agree with TRBD1. The CDR3 covers 14 residues. Germline CDR1 reads SGHRS; CDR2 reads YFSETQ. V was pared by 5 bases and J by 9 bases, with 6 bases of the junction left unmatched. The CDR3 spells CASRGYRGLSPLHF. CDR3 sequence (DNA): TGCGCCAGCAGAGGGTACAGGGGGCTTTCACCCCTCCACTTT.

The rearrangement links TRBV11-2 to TRBJ1-3; D gene uncertain. Germline V lookup: CDR1 SGHAT, CDR2 FQNNGV. V dropped 5 bases and J dropped 7 bases, with 9 bases sitting between them. The CDR3 totals 12 residues. In DNA form, the CDR3 reads TGTGCCAGCAGCCTCCTGCGGAACACCATATATTTT. Its protein product is CASSLLRNTIYF. The variable domain in full, with the rest retrieved from reference TRBV11-2 and TRBJ1-3, is EAGVAQSPRYKIIEKRQSVAFWCNPISGHATLYWYQQILGQGPKLLIQFQNNGVVDDSQLPKDRFSAERLKGVDSTLKIQPAKLEDSAVYLCASSLLRNTIYFGEGSWLTVV.

V and J are TRBV5-1 and TRBJ2-7; 13 bases line up with TRBD2. This CDR3 is built from 15 residues. Germline values: CDR1 SGHRS, CDR2 YFSETQ. J lost 6 bases, V lost 3 bases, and 6 bases had no gene match. The CDR3 loop is CASSSGLAGVVEQYF. The CDR3 DNA sequence: TGCGCCAGCAGCTCCGGACTAGCGGGAGTAGTCGAGCAGTACTTC.

The chain links TRBV7-9 to TRBJ1-4; D unclear. Germline V gene lookup returns CDR1 SEHNR and CDR2 FQNEAQ (reference sequence). V was shortened by 5 bases and J by 8 bases, with 18 bases between the two germline ends. The CDR3 is 15 amino acids. CDR3 loop: CASSPTNKGSEKLFF. The CDR3 DNA reads as TGTGCCAGCAGCCCTACCAACAAAGGGAGCGAAAAACTGTTTTTT. Full variable domain (missing parts from reference TRBV7-9 and TRBJ1-4): DTGVSQNPRHKITKRGQNVTFRCDPISEHNRLYWYRQTLGQGPEFLTYFQNEAQLEKSRLLSDRFSAERPKGSFSTLEIQRTEQGDSAMYLCASSPTNKGSEKLFFGSGTQLSVL.

This clone was seen only once. This chain links TRBV9 with TRBJ1-2; perhaps TRBD1 as D (6 bases). The CDR3 contains 14 residues. V lost 0 bases and J lost 2, with 8 bases in between. The germline V gene has CDR1 SGDLS and CDR2 YYNGEE. The CDR3 sequence: CASSVGRGNYGYTF. As DNA, the CDR3 is TGTGCCAGCAGCGTAGGAAGGGGGAACTATGGCTACACCTTC.

This chain uses TRBV28 with TRBJ1-6, with D uncertain. Germline CDR1 MDHEN, CDR2 SYDVKM. The CDR3 sequence is 15 residues long. V shed 6 bases and J shed 4 bases, with 13 bases lying between them. The CDR3 loop is CASSPLQLYNSPLHF. Written as DNA, the CDR3 is TGTGCCAGCAGCCCATTACAGTTATATAATTCACCCCTCCACTTT.

Here the CDR3 reads CASSQDMAGGLNEQFF. The CDR3 region has the DNA TGCGCCAGCAGCCAAGATATGGCAGGGGGCCTGAATGAGCAGTTCTTC. The V gene is TRBV4-1, the J gene TRBJ2-1; 8 positions match TRBD1. CDR3 length: 16 amino acids. Germline values: CDR1 MGHRA, CDR2 YSYEKL. The V gene end was trimmed by 0 bases and the J gene end by 7 bases; junction bases not matched to a gene: 8.

The V and J genes are TRBV28 and TRBJ1-5; weak D call: TRBD1 (5 bases). V was shortened by 3 bases and J by 6 bases, with 18 bases between the two germline ends. The CDR3 covers 16 residues. The V gene's germline CDR1 is MDHEN and CDR2 SYDVKM. CDR3 DNA: TGTGCCAGCAGTTTGACAGCTACACCGAGCTCTCAGCCCCAGCATTTT. It yields the protein CASSLTATPSSQPQHF.

The chain links TRBV24-1 to TRBJ2-2; D is perhaps TRBD2 (6 bases). The CDR3 is 18 amino acids. Germline V lookup: CDR1 KGHDR, CDR2 SFDVKD. The V and J ends lost 2 bases and 0 bases respectively, with 15 bases between them. CDR3 sequence reads: CATSDSWGGGANTGELFF. The CDR3 nucleotides read TGTGCCACCAGTGATTCTTGGGGAGGCGGGGCGAACACCGGGGAGCTGTTTTTT.

This clone has just a few counts. This chain connects TRBV19 to TRBJ1-5, with a tentative D call TRBD1 (6 bases). Germline V gene data show CDR1 as LNHDA and CDR2 as SQIVND (reference sequence). The length of the CDR3 is 16 residues. V gave up 0 bases and J gave up 2 bases, with 11 bases separating them. This CDR3 reads CASSIDKAGGNQPQHF. The DNA for the CDR3 is TGTGCCAGTAGTATAGATAAGGCAGGGGGCAATCAGCCCCAGCATTTT.

The chain uses TRBV5-1 and TRBJ1-1; D ambiguous. CDR1 and CDR2 from the germline V gene are SGHRS and YFSETQ. The CDR3 runs 13 residues. Trimming removed 1 base from V and 3 bases from J, with 7 bases in between. DNA for the CDR3: TGCGCCAGCAGCTTGTTGGGAGACACTGAAGCTTTCTTT. This encodes CASSLLGDTEAFF.

The chain uses TRBV28 and TRBJ1-6; 9 nucleotides line up with TRBD1. V lost 5 bases to trimming and J lost 9 bases; unmatched junction nucleotides: 5. The CDR3 totals 14 residues. Per the germline V gene, CDR1 is MDHEN and CDR2 is SYDVKM. The CDR3 DNA follows: TGTGCCAGCAGTCCGGGACAGGGTGGTTCACCCCTCCACTTT. Amino acid sequence: CASSPGQGGSPLHF.

This clone appeared once. The gene calls are TRBV2 and TRBJ2-1; 11 positions agree with TRBD2. This CDR3 region has 13 residues. Germline V gives CDR1 SNHLY, CDR2 FYNNEI. Trimming cost V 9 bases and J 7 bases; bases outside gene matches: 5. DNA of the CDR3: TGTGCCAGTTATAGCGGGAGGGGGAATGAGCAGTTCTTC. Translating it yields CASYSGRGNEQFF. The full variable domain, with the rest looked up from reference TRBV2 and TRBJ2-1, is EPEVTQTPSHQVTQMGQEVILRCVPISNHLYFYWYRQILGQKVEFLVSFYNNEISEKSEIFDDQFSVERPDGSNFTLKIRSTKLEDSAMYFCASYSGRGNEQFFGPGTRLTVL.

The chain recombines TRBV9 with TRBJ2-3, with a tentative D call TRBD2 (6 bases). Trimming stripped 0 bases from V and 3 bases from J, with 11 bases between. There are 15 residues in the CDR3. CDR1 is SGDLS and CDR2 is YYNGEE in the germline V gene. This chain's CDR3 is CASSVARGKTDTQYF. Written as DNA, the CDR3 is TGTGCCAGCAGCGTAGCGCGCGGGAAGACAGATACGCAGTATTTT.

This clone was seen more than once but under ten times. The J gene is TRBJ2-1, the V gene TRBV20-1; D is perhaps TRBD2 (6 bases). Germline V lookup: CDR1 DFQATT, CDR2 SNEGSKA (reference sequence). V shed 3 bases and J shed 8 bases, with 20 bases lying between them. The CDR3 is 15 residues long. The CDR3, as DNA: TGCAGTGCTAGTGTGCGGAGGGTGGCGATCGATGAGCAGTTCTTC. Translating it yields CSASVRRVAIDEQFF.

This rearrangement joins TRBV25-1 to TRBJ2-1; 13 bases align to TRBD2. V lost 1 base to trimming and J lost 4 bases; unmatched junction nucleotides: 4. CDR1 is MGHDK, CDR2 SYGVNS, per germline. The CDR3 consists of 17 residues. The CDR3 nucleotides read TGTGCCAGCAGTGAATTTTCGGGACTAGCGGGGTACAATGAGCAGTTCTTC. As protein: CASSEFSGLAGYNEQFF.

The chain is built from TRBV25-1 and TRBJ2-1; D gene uncertain. The V end was cut by 2 bases, the J end by 4 bases, with 12 bases between. The germline V gene has CDR1 MGHDK and CDR2 SYGVNS. This CDR3 comprises 15 residues. In DNA form, the CDR3 reads TGTGCCAGCAGTGAAACACAGTTTGCTTACAATGAGCAGTTCTTC. Residues: CASSETQFAYNEQFF.

The gene calls are TRBV18 and TRBJ2-7; 11 bases align to TRBD1. The germline V gene has CDR1 KGHSH and CDR2 LQKENI. This CDR3 is built from 14 residues. The V segment lost 3 bases and the J segment 3 bases; nucleotides outside the gene matches: 1. The CDR3 here is CASSPGQGVYEQYF. CDR3 DNA sequence: TGTGCCAGCTCACCGGGACAGGGGGTCTACGAGCAGTACTTC. Variable domain in full (rest from reference TRBV18 and TRBJ2-7): NAGVMQNPRHLVRRRGQEARLRCSPMKGHSHVYWYRQLPEEGLKFMVYLQKENIIDESGMPKERFSAEFPKEGPSILRIQQVVRGDSAAYFCASSPGQGVYEQYFGPGTRLTVT.

The rearrangement links TRBV9 to TRBJ2-2; D perhaps matches TRBD1 (5 bases). CDR1 is SGDLS and CDR2 is YYNGEE in the germline V gene. The CDR3 is 15 amino acids. V lost 3 bases and J lost 6, with 15 bases in between. The CDR3 nucleotides are TGTGCCAGCAGCGAAGTACTGGACACGGCCGGGGAGCTGTTTTTT. Translated: CASSEVLDTAGELFF.

V usage is TRBV24-1 and J usage is TRBJ2-1, with 10 bases lining up with TRBD2. With 2 bases clipped from V and 9 bases from J, the junction kept 12 bases outside the gene matches. The germline CDR1 and CDR2 sequences are KGHDR and SFDVKD. The CDR3 loop spans 17 amino acids. The CDR3 DNA is TGTGCCACCAGTGATTCCCGGAGACTAGCGGGTTTAAGTGAGCAGTTCTTC. It specifies CATSDSRRLAGLSEQFF.

V gene TRBV18 combines with J gene TRBJ2-3, with a possible D match to TRBD2 (5 bases). In germline, CDR1 is KGHSH, CDR2 LQKENI. The CDR3 extends over 12 amino acids. Trimming removed 5 bases at V and 4 bases at J, with 7 bases between. CDR3 nucleotides: TGTGCCAGCTCAGGGAGTTCAGATACGCAGTATTTT. It yields the protein CASSGSSDTQYF. The variable domain in full, with the rest retrieved from reference TRBV18 and TRBJ2-3, is NAGVMQNPRHLVRRRGQEARLRCSPMKGHSHVYWYRQLPEEGLKFMVYLQKENIIDESGMPKERFSAEFPKEGPSILRIQQVVRGDSAAYFCASSGSSDTQYFGPGTRLTVL.